These T cell receptor beta chains were read from a single sample in a study of tumour-infiltrating T cells in Burkitt lymphoma. The method was immunoSEQ multiplex PCR; TCRdb's version includes in-frame clones alone and lacks a portion of them. The sample contains approximately 14,000 clones, roughly 87% of which appear only once. Sequenced sample: tumor tissue. The source of these receptors is a human donor with diffuse large B-cell lymphoma. CDR3s include the opening cysteine and the closing phenylalanine or tryptophan. The D gene is left open where the match is weak. For some rows the clone size is stated as once, few or many, or as a class when expanded; others skip it.

clone_size	d_call	j_call	v_call	cdr3_aa	cdr3_nt
NA	NA	TRBJ2-2	TRBV19	CASSKTAGSGLGPGELFF	TGTGCCAGTAGTAAGACGGCTGGCAGCGGCCTCGGCCCCGGGGAGCTGTTTTTT
NA	TRBD1	TRBJ2-7	TRBV12-5	CASGLVIVPGQGWEEQYF	TGTGCTAGTGGTTTGGTAATCGTACCGGGACAGGGTTGGGAAGAGCAGTACTTC
NA	NA	TRBJ2-5	TRBV7-9	CASSLSVRGETQYF	TGTGCCAGCAGCTTATCGGTCCGGGGAGAGACCCAGTACTTC
few	NA	TRBJ2-3	TRBV6-1	CATTKLHADTQYF	TGTGCCACAACAAAATTGCACGCAGATACGCAGTATTTT
NA	NA	TRBJ1-5	TRBV19	CASSISKGNQPQHF	TGTGCCAGTAGTATATCAAAGGGAAATCAGCCCCAGCATTTC
NA	TRBD2	TRBJ2-5	TRBV27	CASSSTRLAGGGETQYF	TGTGCCAGCAGTTCAACGAGACTAGCGGGAGGGGGGGAGACCCAGTACTTC
NA	TRBD1	TRBJ2-7	TRBV19	CASSPDRAPREQYF	TGTGCCAGTAGCCCGGACAGGGCCCCACGCGAGCAGTACTTC
NA	NA	TRBJ1-1	TRBV12-5	CASGLAATEAFF	TGTGCTAGTGGTTTGGCAGCCACTGAAGCTTTCTTT
NA	NA	TRBJ1-2	TRBV10-3	CAITQELNGYTF	TGTGCCATCACCCAAGAGTTGAATGGCTACACCTTC
once	NA	TRBJ1-4	TRBV6-1	CASSEKGRNEKLFF	TGTGCCAGCAGTGAAAAGGGGAGGAATGAAAAACTGTTTTTT
NA	TRBD1	TRBJ1-1	TRBV2	CASSETHPGQGAEAFF	TGTGCCAGCAGTGAAACTCATCCGGGACAGGGTGCTGAAGCTTTCTTT
NA	TRBD1	TRBJ1-5	TRBV6-1	CASSFTGASEAQHF	TGTGCCAGCAGTTTTACAGGGGCCTCCGAGGCCCAGCATTTT
few	TRBD2	TRBJ2-7	TRBV19	CASLSGEAQYF	TGTGCCAGTCTCAGCGGGGAGGCGCAGTACTTC
NA	NA	TRBJ2-7	TRBV7-2	CASSLSASRDEQYF	TGTGCCAGCAGCCTTAGCGCGAGTAGGGACGAGCAGTACTTC
NA	NA	TRBJ2-7	TRBV5-6	CASSFGGLSYEQYF	TGTGCCAGCAGCTTTGGGGGCCTCTCCTACGAGCAGTACTTC
NA	TRBD1	TRBJ1-2	TRBV4-1	CASSLRTGLEYGYTF	TGCGCCAGCAGCCTCCGGACAGGACTGGAGTATGGCTACACCTTC
medium-sized	TRBD2	TRBJ2-1	TRBV27	CASSPGTSGNNEQFF	TGTGCCAGCAGTCCTGGGACTAGCGGAAACAATGAGCAGTTCTTC
NA	NA	TRBJ1-1	TRBV2	CASSRLVNTEAFF	TGTGCCAGCAGTAGGCTAGTGAACACTGAAGCTTTCTTT
NA	NA	TRBJ1-1	TRBV29-1	CSVERGAGLNTEAFF	TGCAGCGTTGAAAGGGGTGCCGGATTAAACACTGAAGCTTTCTTT
few	TRBD1	TRBJ2-7	TRBV7-2	CASSLTRQGPYEQYF	TGTGCCAGCAGCTTAACCCGACAGGGACCCTACGAGCAGTACTTC
NA	TRBD1	TRBJ2-7	TRBV7-6	CASSFSGTGPYEQYF	TGTGCCAGCAGCTTTTCCGGGACAGGACCCTACGAGCAGTACTTC
few	NA	TRBJ2-1	TRBV13	CASSDLASSYNEQFF	TGTGCCAGCAGCGATCTAGCAAGCTCCTACAATGAGCAGTTCTTC
NA	NA	TRBJ2-3	TRBV29-1	CSVVLVRLSTDTQYF	TGCAGCGTTGTATTGGTGAGGTTAAGCACAGATACGCAGTATTTT
NA	NA	TRBJ2-7	TRBV5-1	CASSLSFGSSYEQYF	TGCGCCAGCAGCTTAAGCTTTGGGAGCTCCTACGAGCAGTACTTC
NA	NA	TRBJ1-5	TRBV27	CVSSSSREVEQHF	TGTGTCAGCAGTTCCTCCAGGGAGGTGGAACAGCATTTT